Included here is one T cell receptor beta chain sequence, with context. This clone's antigen is unknown. The record has no base qualities; no much larger clone is one base away. The record originates from a study of blood T cell repertoires in COVID-19 (dated by TCRdb to about 2020). Describing the broader study: Samples covering the acute and convalescent phases of COVID-19 were provided by collaborators in the United States, Italy and Spain. The material from the prospective study consisted of cDNA or gDNA derived from T cells, B-cell-depleted T cells, or PBMCs. A de-identified subject ID, COVID-19 status, age in years and sex were almost always included in the sample metadata. Where HLA class I and class II types were available, the types were taken from metadata supplied by the sample provider, not from assay-based typing. The samples were drawn from two sources: the first 160 participants of the ongoing ImmuneRACE study, and approximately 1,300 subjects contributed by 6 global collaborators. The repertoires were made available in a free public database intended to serve as a resource for research on the immune response to SARS-CoV-2. The dataset comprised deeply sampled blood TCRbeta repertoires from subjects exposed to, actively infected with, or recovered from COVID-19.

The immunoSEQ Assay, a bias-controlled multiplex PCR, was used to amplify TCRbeta CDR3 regions from genomic DNA. From the authors' description of their analysis: The number of nucleated cells in each sample was estimated from the amplification of reference gene primers within the assay. To quantify the absolute abundance of each unique TCRbeta CDR3 rearrangement, sequence reads were collapsed and filtered. For each sample, productive Simpson clonality was calculated as the square root of Simpson's diversity index over productive rearrangements. TCRdb holds this immuneACCESS table with in-frame rearrangements only. Some clones are missing; in checked studies, unresolved V genes explain under half, and the rest has no known cause. V and J calls plus clone size are reproduced from that table; the DNA served to infer D and trimming. The sample table shows 70,000 to 95,000 clones, and around nine tenths are seen once. Over 3.5% of the sample comes from the top ten.

Overall study results and their limits: Clinical and demographic metadata were provided uncurated, with the amount varying by source and participant.

According to the germline V gene, CDR1 reads MNHEY and CDR2 reads SVGAGI. The CDR3 contains 11 residues, cysteine and phenylalanine counted. Kept here is only the CDR3 DNA, which spans 33 bases and is read in frame from base 1. V is reduced by 0 bases and J by 12 bases, leaving a spacing of 8 bases between them. Whole blood was collected in K2EDTA tubes by collaborating institutions according to the institutions' own protocols. For TCRbeta analysis, collaborator samples were shipped as frozen whole blood, as isolated PBMCs, or as DNA extracted from either sample type. The chain links TRBV6-5 with TRBJ1-1; confidence is insufficient to name the D gene. This TCR was recovered from a woman in her 50s in a cohort sampled during active COVID-19. Sequencing was performed on peripheral blood. The CDR3 is CASSYSFRTFF. In nucleotide form, the sequence is TGTGCCAGCAGTTACTCGTTCAGAACTTTCTTT.